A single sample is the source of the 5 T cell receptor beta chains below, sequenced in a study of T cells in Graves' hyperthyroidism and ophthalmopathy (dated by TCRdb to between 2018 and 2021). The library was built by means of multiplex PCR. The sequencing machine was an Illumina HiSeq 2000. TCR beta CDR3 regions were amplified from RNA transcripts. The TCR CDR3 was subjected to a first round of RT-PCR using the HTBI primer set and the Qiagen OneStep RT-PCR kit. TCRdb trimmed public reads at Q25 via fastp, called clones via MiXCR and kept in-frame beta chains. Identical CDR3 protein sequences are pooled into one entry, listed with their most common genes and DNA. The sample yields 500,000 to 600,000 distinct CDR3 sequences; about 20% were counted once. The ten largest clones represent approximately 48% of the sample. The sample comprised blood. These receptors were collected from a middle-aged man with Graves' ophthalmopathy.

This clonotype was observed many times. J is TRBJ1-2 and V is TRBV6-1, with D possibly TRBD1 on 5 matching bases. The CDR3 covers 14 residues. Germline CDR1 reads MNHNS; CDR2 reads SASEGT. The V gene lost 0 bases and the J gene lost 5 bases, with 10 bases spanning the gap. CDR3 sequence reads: CASSEASGGYGYTF. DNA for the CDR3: TGTGCCAGCAGTGAAGCGTCGGGGGGATATGGCTACACCTTC.

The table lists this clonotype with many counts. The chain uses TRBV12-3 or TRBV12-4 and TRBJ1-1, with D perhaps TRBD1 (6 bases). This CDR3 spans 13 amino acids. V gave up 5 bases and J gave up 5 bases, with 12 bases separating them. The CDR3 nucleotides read TGTGCCAGCAGTACTACAGGGTGGACTGAAGCTTTCTTT. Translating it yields CASSTTGWTEAFF.

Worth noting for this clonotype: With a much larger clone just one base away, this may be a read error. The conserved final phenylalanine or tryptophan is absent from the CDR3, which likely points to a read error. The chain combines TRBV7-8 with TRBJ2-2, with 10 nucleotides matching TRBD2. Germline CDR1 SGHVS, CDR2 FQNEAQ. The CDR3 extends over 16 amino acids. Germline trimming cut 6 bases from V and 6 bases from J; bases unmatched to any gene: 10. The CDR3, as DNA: TGTGCCAGCAGTTCCTCGAGCGGGAGGGCCGCCGGGGAGCTGTTTCTT. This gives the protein CASSSSSGRAAGELFL.

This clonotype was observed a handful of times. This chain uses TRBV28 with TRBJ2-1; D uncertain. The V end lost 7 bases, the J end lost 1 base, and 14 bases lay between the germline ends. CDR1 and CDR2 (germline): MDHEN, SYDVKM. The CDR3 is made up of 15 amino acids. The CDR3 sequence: CASTPYRGSYNEQFF. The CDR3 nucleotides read TGTGCCAGCACCCCTTACAGAGGATCCTACAATGAGCAGTTCTTC.

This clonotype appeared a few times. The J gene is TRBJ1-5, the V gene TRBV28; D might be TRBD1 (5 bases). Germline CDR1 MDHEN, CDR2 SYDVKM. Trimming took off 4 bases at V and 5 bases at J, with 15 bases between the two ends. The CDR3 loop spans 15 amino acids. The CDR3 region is CASSYNTGVYQPQHF. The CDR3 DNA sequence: TGTGCCAGCAGTTATAACACGGGGGTTTATCAGCCCCAGCATTTT.